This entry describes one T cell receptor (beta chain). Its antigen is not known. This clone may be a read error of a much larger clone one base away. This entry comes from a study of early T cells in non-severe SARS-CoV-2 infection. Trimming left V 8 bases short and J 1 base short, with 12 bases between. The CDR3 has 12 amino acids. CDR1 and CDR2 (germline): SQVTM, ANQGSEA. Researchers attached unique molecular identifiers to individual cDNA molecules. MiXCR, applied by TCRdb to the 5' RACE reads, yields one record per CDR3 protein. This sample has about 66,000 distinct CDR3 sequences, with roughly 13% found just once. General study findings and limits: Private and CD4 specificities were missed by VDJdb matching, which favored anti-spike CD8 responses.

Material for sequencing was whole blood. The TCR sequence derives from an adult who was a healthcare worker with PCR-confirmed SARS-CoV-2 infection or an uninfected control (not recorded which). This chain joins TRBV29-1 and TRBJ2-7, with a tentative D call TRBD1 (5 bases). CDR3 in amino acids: CSFVAGSYEQYF. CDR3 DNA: TGCAGCTTTGTGGCAGGGTCCTACGAGCAGTACTTC.